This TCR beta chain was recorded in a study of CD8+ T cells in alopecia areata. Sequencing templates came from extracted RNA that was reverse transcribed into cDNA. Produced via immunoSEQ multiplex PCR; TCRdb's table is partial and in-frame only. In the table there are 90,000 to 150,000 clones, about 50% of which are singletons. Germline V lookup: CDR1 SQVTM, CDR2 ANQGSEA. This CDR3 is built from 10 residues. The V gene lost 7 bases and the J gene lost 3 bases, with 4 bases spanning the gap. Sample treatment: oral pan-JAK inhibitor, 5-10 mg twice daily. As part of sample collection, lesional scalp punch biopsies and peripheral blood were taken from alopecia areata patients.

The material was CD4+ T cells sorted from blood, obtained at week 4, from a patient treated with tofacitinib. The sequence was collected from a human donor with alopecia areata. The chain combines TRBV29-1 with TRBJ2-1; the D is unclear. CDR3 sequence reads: CSGIYNEQFF. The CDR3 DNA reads TGCAGCGGTATCTACAATGAGCAGTTCTTC.